Below, 19 T cell receptor beta chains from the same sample are listed, as sequenced in a study of blood T cell repertoires in COVID-19. Libraries were prepared by immunoSEQ multiplex PCR; TCRdb keeps only in-frame clonotypes and omits some of them. The sample carries 15,000 to 20,000 clones, about 91% recorded once. Sequencing input: peripheral blood. These receptors came from a human donor in a cohort sampled during active COVID-19.

V gene TRBV28 combines with J gene TRBJ2-7; the match to TRBD2 covers 14 bases. Germline V gene sequence: CDR1 MDHEN, CDR2 SYDVKM. The CDR3 is made up of 18 amino acids. Trimming took 2 bases from V and 0 from J; bases not matched to a gene: 6. CDR3 in amino acids: CASSLRLAGGLFSYEQYF. The CDR3 DNA follows: TGTGCCAGCAGTTTAAGACTAGCGGGAGGGCTCTTCTCCTACGAGCAGTACTTC.

V usage is TRBV11-3 and J usage is TRBJ1-1; possibly TRBD1 for D (6 bases). Trimming took 5 bases from V and 4 from J, leaving 20 bases between them. The CDR3 spans 16 residues. CDR1 and CDR2 from the germline V gene are SGHNT and YENEEA. The CDR3 DNA is TGTGCCAGCAGCCCTGGGACACCTCTAATCGGCACTGAAGCTTTCTTT. It is translated as CASSPGTPLIGTEAFF.

This sequence joins TRBV5-6 and TRBJ2-1, with D unclear. The CDR3 is made up of 11 amino acids. Germline assignment: CDR1 SGHDT and CDR2 YYEEEE. Trimming took 4 bases from V and 10 from J, leaving 9 bases between them. The DNA for the CDR3 is TGTGCCAGCAGCGCTACACAGGAGCAGTTCTTC. It specifies CASSATQEQFF.

This clone has only one observation. The J gene is TRBJ1-6, the V gene TRBV18; D is possibly TRBD1 (6 bases). CDR1 is KGHSH and CDR2 is LQKENI in the germline V gene. Trimming removed 6 bases from V and 9 bases from J, with 18 bases in between. This CDR3 is built from 15 residues. CDR3 in DNA: TGTGCCAGCTCTCGCTACGACGTCAGGGGTTCACCCCTCCACTTT. Residues: CASSRYDVRGSPLHF.

The table lists this clone with a count of one. The V call is TRBV27, the J call TRBJ2-1; D unclear. Germline loops: CDR1 MNHEY, CDR2 SMNVEV (reference sequence). The CDR3 is made up of 11 amino acids. The V gene lost 3 bases and the J gene lost 9 bases, with 6 bases spanning the gap. CDR3 loop: CASSLGAEQFF. The CDR3 DNA is TGTGCCAGCAGTTTGGGCGCTGAGCAGTTCTTC.

V is TRBV21-1 and J is TRBJ2-7; TRBD2, the table's D call, lacks a check against the DNA. TRBV21-1 has pseudogene status. This CDR3 has 11 amino acids. The CDR3 region is CASSVEYEQYF. In DNA, the CDR3 is TGTGCCAGCAGTGTTGAGTACGAGCAGTACTTC.

The J gene is TRBJ1-4, the V gene TRBV4-1; possible D gene TRBD1, 5 bases. V gave up 1 base and J gave up 14 bases, with 11 bases separating them. The CDR3 runs to 12 residues. Germline V CDR1 and CDR2: MGHRA, YSYEKL. CDR3 sequence (DNA): TGCGCCAGCAGCCAAGCTATAGGGGATCTGTTTTTT. Translation gives CASSQAIGDLFF.

The genes are TRBV9 and TRBJ2-3; 14 bases align to TRBD2. Germline CDR1 is SGDLS and CDR2 is YYNGEE. V dropped 6 bases and J dropped 1; count of bases not matched to a gene: 4. The CDR3 loop spans 16 amino acids. For the CDR3, the DNA is TGTGCCAGCACTCTGGGACTAGCGGGGGGCACAGATACGCAGTATTTT. Translation gives CASTLGLAGGTDTQYF. Drawing the rest from reference TRBV9 and TRBJ2-3, the complete variable domain is DSGVTQTPKHLITATGQRVTLRCSPRSGDLSVYWYQQSLDQGLQFLIQYYNGEERAKGNILERFSAQQFPDLHSELNLSSLELGDSALYFCASTLGLAGGTDTQYFGPGTRLTVL.

V usage is TRBV4-1 and J usage is TRBJ1-2, with TRBD1 matching over 11 bases. This CDR3 has 17 residues. CDR1 and CDR2 from the germline V gene are MGHRA and YSYEKL. J gave up 5 bases and V 3 bases, and 11 bases lay outside the gene matches. The CDR3 bases are TGCGCCAGCAGCCAGTTCGGACAGGGGGCCAGGTGGTATGGCTACACCTTC. It specifies CASSQFGQGARWYGYTF.

This chain uses TRBV16 with TRBJ1-1; D gene uncertain. The CDR3 sequence is 15 residues long. Germline lookup yields CDR1 KGHSY and CDR2 FQNENV. Deletions cut 0 bases from V and 0 bases from J, with 8 bases between. Written as DNA, the CDR3 is TGTGCCAGCAGCCAATCGGCAGGTATGAACACTGAAGCTTTCTTT. Translated, it gives CASSQSAGMNTEAFF. Together with reference TRBV16 and TRBJ1-1, the CDR3 gives the full variable domain: GEEVAQTPKHLVRGEGQKAKLYCAPIKGHSYVFWYQQVLKNEFKFLISFQNENVFDETGMPKERFSAKCLPNSPCSLEIQATKLEDSAVYFCASSQSAGMNTEAFFGQGTRLTVV.

The chain has TRBV5-1 and TRBJ2-7, with 8 bases that match TRBD1. The V segment lost 2 bases and the J segment 7 bases; nucleotides outside the gene matches: 8. Germline CDR1 reads SGHRS; CDR2 reads YFSETQ. This CDR3 is 14 amino acids long. This chain's CDR3 is CASSLFGQGGEQYF. The CDR3 DNA sequence: TGCGCCAGCAGCTTATTCGGACAGGGTGGGGAGCAGTACTTC.

This chain connects TRBV6-5 to TRBJ2-7; D is uncertain. V lost 6 bases and J 3 bases, leaving 9 bases between the germline ends. CDR1 and CDR2 (germline): MNHEY, SVGAGI. The CDR3 sequence is 12 residues long. CDR3 residues: CASSSQVYEQYF. CDR3 DNA: TGTGCCAGCAGCTCTCAGGTCTACGAGCAGTACTTC.

This chain uses TRBV6-6 with TRBJ2-7; 7 nucleotides match TRBD1. The V and J ends lost 6 bases and 2 bases, in that order; junction bases with no gene match: 10. The CDR3 runs 15 residues. In germline, CDR1 is MNHNY, CDR2 SVGAGI (reference sequence). The CDR3 here is CASRRDSTTTYEQYF. The CDR3 coding sequence is TGTGCCAGCAGACGGGACAGCACTACGACCTACGAGCAGTACTTC.

The V call is TRBV7-6, the J call TRBJ2-7, with no clear D. Trimming shortened V by 1 base and J by 8 bases, and 6 bases separated the two germline ends. From germline, CDR1 is SGHVS and CDR2 FNYEAQ. This CDR3 has 11 amino acids. The CDR3 coding sequence is TGTGCCAGCAGCTTAGGTGGCCAGCAGTACTTC. Protein sequence: CASSLGGQQYF.

The chain carries TRBV4-3 and TRBJ2-7, with D possibly TRBD1 on 6 matching bases. The V and J ends lost 3 bases and 2 bases respectively, with 17 bases between them. Looked up from germline, CDR1 is LGHNA and CDR2 is YSLEER. The CDR3 consists of 16 residues. The chain's CDR3 is CASSQGWSAGAYEQYF. DNA of the CDR3: TGCGCCAGCAGCCAGGGCTGGTCGGCAGGGGCCTACGAGCAGTACTTC.

DNA of the CDR3: TGTGCCAGCAGCTTAATTCCCCTTACAAGCTCCTACAATGAGCAGTTCTTC. This gives the protein CASSLIPLTSSYNEQFF. This chain joins TRBV7-3 and TRBJ2-1; D not certain. This CDR3 contains 17 residues. Trimming removed 1 base at V and 0 bases at J, with 13 bases between. The germline CDR1 and CDR2 sequences are SGHTA and FQGTGA.

In its sample, this clone was seen once. The chain links TRBV2 to TRBJ2-7; 11 nucleotides line up with TRBD1. V lost 7 bases to trimming and J lost 2 bases; unmatched junction nucleotides: 4. The CDR3 length is 14 residues. Germline V gene data show CDR1 as SNHLY and CDR2 as FYNNEI. The CDR3 DNA is TGTGCCAGCACCCGGGACAGGGGGACCTACGAGCAGTACTTC. It yields the protein CASTRDRGTYEQYF.

The V call is TRBV4-1, the J call TRBJ2-1; 12 bases line up with TRBD2. The CDR3 loop spans 16 amino acids. CDR1 is MGHRA, CDR2 YSYEKL, per germline. The junction had 4 bases not matched to a gene; V was cut back by 0 bases and J by 7 bases. The CDR3 DNA is TGCGCCAGCAGCCAAGATGGTGGACTAGCGGGGAATGAGCAGTTCTTC. Its translation: CASSQDGGLAGNEQFF.

A remark on this clone: Other DNA sequences within the sample encode an identical CDR3. V is TRBV4-1 and J is TRBJ2-1; tentatively, D is TRBD1 (5 bases). Trimming removed 0 bases at V and 6 bases at J, with 12 bases between. Germline V gene sequence: CDR1 MGHRA, CDR2 YSYEKL. There are 15 residues in the CDR3. CDR3: CASSQEGRGGNEQFF. In DNA form, the CDR3 reads TGCGCCAGCAGCCAAGAGGGAAGGGGCGGCAATGAGCAGTTCTTC.